These 18 T cell receptor beta chains were sequenced from one sample in a study of control samples from healthy donors and cancer patients. Assay: immunoSEQ multiplex PCR; the TCRdb copy retains only in-frame clones and omits some. The sample consists of some 5,500 clones, approximately 72% of them appearing once. The sequenced sample consisted of formalin-fixed, paraffin-embedded tissue. The receptor set was obtained from a male donor with melanoma.

The chain recombines TRBV20-1 with TRBJ2-1, with D possibly being TRBD1 (6 bases). The CDR3 is 16 amino acids. Per the germline V gene, CDR1 is DFQATT and CDR2 is SNEGSKA (reference sequence). The V gene lost 3 bases and the J gene lost 4 bases, with 19 bases spanning the gap. Here the CDR3 DNA reads TGCAGTGCTAGTGGGGGCGACTCGAAAGGGTACAATGAGCAGTTCTTC. It encodes CSASGGDSKGYNEQFF.

The chain uses TRBV6-2 or TRBV6-3 and TRBJ2-7; 8 positions agree with TRBD2. J lost 4 bases, V lost 5 bases, and 13 bases had no gene match. The CDR3 consists of 16 residues. Germline-derived CDR1 and CDR2 are MNHEY and SVGEGT. CDR3 loop: CASSQRPGTSKYEQYF. The DNA for the CDR3 is TGTGCCAGCAGTCAGCGCCCCGGGACTAGTAAGTACGAGCAGTACTTC.

The chain links TRBV10-3 to TRBJ2-5; D is undetermined. Germline values: CDR1 ENHRY, CDR2 SYGVKD. The CDR3 extends over 13 amino acids. V dropped 3 bases and J dropped 1 base, with 6 bases sitting between them. The CDR3 spells CAISEWPQETQYF. The CDR3 DNA is TGTGCCATCAGTGAATGGCCCCAAGAGACCCAGTACTTC.

The rearrangement joins TRBV3-1 (or the pseudogene TRBV3-2) to TRBJ2-5, with D perhaps matching TRBD1 or TRBD2 (5 bases each). Trimming pared 1 base from V and 5 bases from J, leaving 11 bases between. The CDR3 runs 14 residues. Germline V gene data show CDR1 as LGHDT and CDR2 as YNNKEL (reference sequence). The CDR3 loop is CASSQVMGVETQYF. DNA of the CDR3: TGTGCCAGCAGCCAAGTGATGGGGGTCGAGACCCAGTACTTC.

CDR3 bases: TGTGCCAGTAGTATAGGAAGAGGTTACAATCAGCCCCAGCATTTT. Encoded protein: CASSIGRGYNQPQHF. The genes are TRBV19 and TRBJ1-5; no clear D gene. The V gene's germline CDR1 is LNHDA and CDR2 SQIVND (reference sequence). V was clipped by 1 base and J by 3 bases, with 10 bases between them. The CDR3 length is 15 residues. Full variable domain (rest looked up from reference TRBV19 and TRBJ1-5): DGGITQSPKYLFRKEGQNVTLSCEQNLNHDAMYWYRQDPGQGLRLIYYSQIVNDFQKGDIAEGYSVSREKKESFPLTVTSAQKNPTAFYLCASSIGRGYNQPQHFGDGTRLSIL.

The chain employs TRBV9 and TRBJ2-5, with D tentatively TRBD1 (5 bases). Germline assignment: CDR1 SGDLS and CDR2 YYNGEE. Trimming pared 4 bases from V and 3 bases from J, leaving 19 bases between. The CDR3 sequence is 16 residues long. DNA for the CDR3: TGTGCCAGCAGCTCCCACCTTGGTCAGGGAAAAGAGACCCAGTACTTC. This codes for CASSSHLGQGKETQYF.

The V gene is TRBV24-1, the J gene TRBJ2-1; 11 positions agree with TRBD2. This CDR3 has 13 residues. With V trimmed by 1 base and J by 12 bases, 1 base remained unmatched. Germline V gives CDR1 KGHDR, CDR2 SFDVKD. CDR3 sequence reads: CATSDLLAGAQFF. CDR3 sequence (DNA): TGTGCCACCAGTGATTTACTAGCGGGAGCGCAGTTCTTC.

The chain links TRBV5-6 to TRBJ1-2, with D unresolved. Between the trimmed V and J ends, which lost 0 bases and 4 bases, there was a span of 4 bases. This CDR3 spans 12 amino acids. Germline CDR1 and CDR2: SGHDT and YYEEEE. CDR3 nucleotides: TGTGCCAGCAGCTTGGGAGGCTATGGCTACACCTTC. It encodes CASSLGGYGYTF.

The V gene is TRBV19, the J gene TRBJ2-7; possible D gene TRBD1, 5 bases. Trimming removed 6 bases from V and 2 bases from J, with 11 bases in between. In germline, CDR1 is LNHDA, CDR2 SQIVND (reference sequence). CDR3 size: 13 residues. Written as DNA, the CDR3 is TGTGCCAGTAGCAAGGACAATACCTACGAGCAGTACTTC. Its protein is CASSKDNTYEQYF.

The chain carries TRBV24-1 and TRBJ2-1, with D perhaps matching TRBD1 or TRBD2 (5 bases each). V shed 2 bases and J shed 6 bases, with 16 bases lying between them. This CDR3 contains 16 residues. Germline lookup yields CDR1 KGHDR and CDR2 SFDVKD. CDR3 region: CATSDWGSNTPNEQFF. For the CDR3, the DNA is TGTGCCACCAGTGATTGGGGGTCTAATACACCCAATGAGCAGTTCTTC.

This chain joins TRBV29-1 and TRBJ1-1; D perhaps matches TRBD1 (6 bases). This CDR3 is 14 amino acids long. Germline CDR1 and CDR2: SQVTM and ANQGSEA. V lost 5 bases and J 5 bases, leaving 18 bases between the germline ends. Here the CDR3 reads CSVYRDKVMTEAFF. CDR3 sequence (DNA): TGCAGCGTTTACCGGGACAAGGTTATGACTGAAGCTTTCTTT.

The chain joins TRBV21-1 to TRBJ2-7; TRBD1, as called in the table, went unchecked against the DNA. TRBV21-1 is classified as a pseudogene. The CDR3 extends over 12 amino acids. The CDR3 DNA follows: TGTGCCAGCAGCAGCCTACAGCTCGAGCAGTACTTC. Encoded protein: CASSSLQLEQYF.

The chain employs TRBV5-1 and TRBJ2-2; no clear D. Trimming took 7 bases from V and 7 from J, leaving 17 bases between them. The CDR3 contains 14 residues. CDR1 SGHRS and CDR2 YFSETQ come from the germline V gene. The CDR3 nucleotides read TGCGCCAGCCGCCCCACGATTCCTAGCGGGGAGCTGTTTTTT. Translation gives CASRPTIPSGELFF.

The V gene is TRBV29-1, the J gene TRBJ2-1; D unclear. The CDR3 sequence is 14 residues long. The germline gives CDR1 SQVTM, CDR2 ANQGSEA. The V gene lost 6 bases and the J gene lost 6 bases, with 18 bases spanning the gap. In nucleotides, the CDR3 is TGCAGCGTACGGGTCCGAGGACGCGGCAATGAGCAGTTCTTC. It encodes CSVRVRGRGNEQFF.

This chain connects TRBV6-6 to TRBJ2-3, with D unresolved. This CDR3 is 12 amino acids long. The V gene lost 10 bases and the J gene lost 5 bases, with 13 bases spanning the gap. Germline V gene sequence: CDR1 MNHNY, CDR2 SVGAGI (reference sequence). The CDR3 region is CATRTPLDTQYF. CDR3 sequence (DNA): TGTGCCACCCGGACCCCTTTAGATACGCAGTATTTT.

The gene calls are TRBV7-3 and TRBJ1-5; D remains ambiguous. Trimming left V 5 bases short and J 0 bases short, with 5 bases between. CDR1 SGHTA and CDR2 FQGTGA come from the germline V gene. This CDR3 comprises 13 residues. The CDR3: CASSTASNQPQHF. The CDR3 DNA sequence: TGTGCCAGCAGCACAGCTAGCAATCAGCCCCAGCATTTT.

The V and J genes are TRBV28 and TRBJ2-7; tentative D call: TRBD1 (5 bases). Trimming took 3 bases from V and 0 from J, leaving 12 bases between them. Germline-derived CDR1 and CDR2 are MDHEN and SYDVKM. The CDR3 is made up of 15 amino acids. CDR3 amino acids: CASSFDSLLSYEQYF. CDR3 bases: TGTGCCAGCAGTTTCGACAGTCTCCTCTCCTACGAGCAGTACTTC.

The chain has TRBV29-1 and TRBJ2-1; TRBD1 matches at 8 bases. V dropped 5 bases and J dropped 2; count of bases not matched to a gene: 14. CDR3 length equals 17 residues. Germline-derived CDR1 and CDR2 are SQVTM and ANQGSEA. CDR3 coding DNA: TGCAGCGTTTTGGCTCTACTGGGACAGGCAACCTACAATGAGCAGTTCTTC. Amino acids: CSVLALLGQATYNEQFF.